This T cell receptor beta chain derives from a study of T cells after yellow fever vaccination. Study outcomes and limitations: Subsequent to the booster, the majority of primary-vaccination clones reappeared (96% CD4, 88% CD8). The secondary T-cell response peaked on day 5, not day 15, but was weaker. Only a small proportion of the clonotypes turned up in both the CD4 and the CD8 compartments, likely arising from convergent recombination.

About this clonotype itself: Its antigen is unidentified.

From the 5' RACE reads, TCRdb called clonotypes with MiXCR, one entry per CDR3 protein. The sample includes roughly 300,000 distinct CDR3 sequences, 6.8% seen only once; the top ten take about a sixth. The sequencing here drew on PBMCs, taken around 45 days after the first yellow fever vaccination. This clonotype was obtained from a man aged 18 to 35 who received the YFV17D yellow fever vaccine.

The CDR3 sequence is CASGQGMAYEQYF. The CDR3 DNA reads TGTGCCAGTGGACAGGGGATGGCCTACGAGCAGTACTTC. The rearrangement uses TRBV11-2 and TRBJ2-7; 9 nucleotides match TRBD1. V shed 9 bases and J 2 bases; nucleotides not matched to a gene: 5. The CDR3 extends over 13 amino acids. CDR1 and CDR2 (germline): SGHAT, FQNNGV.